This T cell receptor (beta chain) was recovered during a study of cytomegalovirus exposure and HLA in healthy donors. It was with 60 Vbeta and 13 Jbeta primers that the PCR ran. Some clones are missing from TCRdb's copy, which holds only in-frame ones; the method was immunoSEQ multiplex PCR. Found here are fewer than 90,000 clones, roughly four fifths of them singletons; the top ten hold around 6.3%. The sample comprised PBMCs. This TCR was recovered from a human donor in good health.

The CDR3 is CASSIETTGGAYEQYF. In DNA form, the CDR3 reads TGTGCCAGTAGTATAGAAACGACAGGGGGCGCATACGAGCAGTACTTC. V is TRBV19 and J is TRBJ2-7; 10 bases agree with TRBD1. Germline CDR1 reads LNHDA; CDR2 reads SQIVND (reference sequence). Trimming cost V 0 bases and J 4 bases; bases outside gene matches: 6. This CDR3 comprises 16 residues.